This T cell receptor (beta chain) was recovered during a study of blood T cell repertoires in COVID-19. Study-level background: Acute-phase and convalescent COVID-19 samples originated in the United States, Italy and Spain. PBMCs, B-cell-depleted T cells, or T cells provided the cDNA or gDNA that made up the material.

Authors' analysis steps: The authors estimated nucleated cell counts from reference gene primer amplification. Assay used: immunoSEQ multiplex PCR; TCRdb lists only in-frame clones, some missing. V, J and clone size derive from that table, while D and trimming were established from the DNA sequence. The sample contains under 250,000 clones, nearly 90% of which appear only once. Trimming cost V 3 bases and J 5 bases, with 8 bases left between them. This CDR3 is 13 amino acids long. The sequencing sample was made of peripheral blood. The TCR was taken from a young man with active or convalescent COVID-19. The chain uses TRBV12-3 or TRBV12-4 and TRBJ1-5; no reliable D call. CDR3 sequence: CASSFGPHQPQHF. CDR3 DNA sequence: TGTGCCAGCAGTTTTGGGCCCCATCAGCCCCAGCATTTT.